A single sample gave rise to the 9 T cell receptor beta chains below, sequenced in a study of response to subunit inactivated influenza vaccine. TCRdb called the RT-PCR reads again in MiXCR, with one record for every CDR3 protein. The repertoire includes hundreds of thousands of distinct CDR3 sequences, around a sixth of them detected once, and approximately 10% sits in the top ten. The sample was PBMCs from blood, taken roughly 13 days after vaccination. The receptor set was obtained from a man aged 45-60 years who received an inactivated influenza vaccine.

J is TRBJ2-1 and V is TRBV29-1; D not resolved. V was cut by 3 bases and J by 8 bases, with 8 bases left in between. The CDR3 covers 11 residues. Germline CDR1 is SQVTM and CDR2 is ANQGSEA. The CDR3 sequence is CSVEGWDEQFF. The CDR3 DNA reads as TGCAGCGTTGAGGGGTGGGATGAGCAGTTCTTC.

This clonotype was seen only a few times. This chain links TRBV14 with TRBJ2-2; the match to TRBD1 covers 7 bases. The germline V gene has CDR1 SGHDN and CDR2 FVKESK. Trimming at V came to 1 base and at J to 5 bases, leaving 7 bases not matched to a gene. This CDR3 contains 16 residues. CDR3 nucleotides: TGTGCCAGCAGCCAAGGTTTTCGACAGGGTACCGGGGAGCTGTTTTTT. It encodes CASSQGFRQGTGELFF.

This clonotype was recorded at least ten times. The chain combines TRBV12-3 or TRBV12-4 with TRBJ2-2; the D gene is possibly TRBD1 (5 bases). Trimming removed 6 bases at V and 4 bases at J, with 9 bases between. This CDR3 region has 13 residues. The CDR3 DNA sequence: TGTGCCAGCAGGCCCAGGGTCACCGGGGAGCTGTTTTTT. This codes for CASRPRVTGELFF.

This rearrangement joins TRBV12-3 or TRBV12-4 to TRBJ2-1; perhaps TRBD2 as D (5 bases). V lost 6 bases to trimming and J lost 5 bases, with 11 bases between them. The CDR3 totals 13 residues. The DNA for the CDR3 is TGTGCCAGCAGGTCTCCCGGGGACAATGAGCAGTTCTTC. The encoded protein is CASRSPGDNEQFF.

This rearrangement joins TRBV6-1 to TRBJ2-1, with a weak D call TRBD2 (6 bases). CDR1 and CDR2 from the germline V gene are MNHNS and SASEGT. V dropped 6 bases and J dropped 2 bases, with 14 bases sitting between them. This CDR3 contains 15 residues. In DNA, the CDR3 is TGTGCCAGCAGCGTTATAGCGGAGCCCTACAATGAGCAGTTCTTC. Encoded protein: CASSVIAEPYNEQFF.

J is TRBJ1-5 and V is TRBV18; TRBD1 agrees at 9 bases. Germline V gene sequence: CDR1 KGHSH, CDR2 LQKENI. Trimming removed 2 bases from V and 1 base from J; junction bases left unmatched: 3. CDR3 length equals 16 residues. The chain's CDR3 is CASSPTGTGSNQPQHF. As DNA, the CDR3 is TGTGCCAGCTCACCAACCGGGACAGGGAGCAATCAGCCCCAGCATTTT.

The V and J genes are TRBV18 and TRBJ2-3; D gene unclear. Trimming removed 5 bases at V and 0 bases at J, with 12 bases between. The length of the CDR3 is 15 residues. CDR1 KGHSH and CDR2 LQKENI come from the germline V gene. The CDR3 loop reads CASSTQHSSTDTQYF. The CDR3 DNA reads TGTGCCAGCTCAACCCAACACAGCAGCACAGATACGCAGTATTTT. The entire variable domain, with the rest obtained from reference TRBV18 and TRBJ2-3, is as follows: NAGVMQNPRHLVRRRGQEARLRCSPMKGHSHVYWYRQLPEEGLKFMVYLQKENIIDESGMPKERFSAEFPKEGPSILRIQQVVRGDSAAYFCASSTQHSSTDTQYFGPGTRLTVL.

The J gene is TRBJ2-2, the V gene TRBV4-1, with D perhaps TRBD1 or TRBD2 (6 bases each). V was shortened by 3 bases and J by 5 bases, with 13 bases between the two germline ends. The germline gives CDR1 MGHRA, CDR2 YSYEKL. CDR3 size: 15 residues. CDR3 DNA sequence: TGCGCCAGCAGCCAGGGGGGCGGATGGACCGGGGAGCTGTTTTTT. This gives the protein CASSQGGGWTGELFF.

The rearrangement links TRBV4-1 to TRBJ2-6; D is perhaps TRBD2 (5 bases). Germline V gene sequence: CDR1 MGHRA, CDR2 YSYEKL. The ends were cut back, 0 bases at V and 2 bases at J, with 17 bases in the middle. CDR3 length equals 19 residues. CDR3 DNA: TGCGCCAGCAGCCAAGATCTTGGGTATCGGACTCCTGGGGCCAACGTCCTGACTTTC. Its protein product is CASSQDLGYRTPGANVLTF.